The 5 T cell receptor beta chains given below trace back to one sample, sequenced in a study of response to subunit inactivated influenza vaccine. Each CDR3 protein gets one entry after TCRdb re-called the RT-PCR reads with MiXCR. In the table there are a few hundred thousand distinct CDR3 sequences, approximately 11% of which are singletons. Sequenced material: PBMCs from blood, taken 40 to 50 days after vaccination. These receptors all come from a man in his forties or fifties who received an inactivated influenza vaccine.

In this sample, this clonotype turned up a few times. The gene calls are TRBV3-1 and TRBJ2-3, with 11 bases fitting TRBD2. The V segment lost 1 base and the J segment 3 bases; nucleotides outside the gene matches: 3. The CDR3 contains 16 residues. Germline CDR1 is LGHDT and CDR2 is YNNKEL (reference sequence). Written as DNA, the CDR3 is TGTGCCAGCAGCCAAGTTCCTAGCGGGAGGACAGATACGCAGTATTTT. Amino acids: CASSQVPSGRTDTQYF.

In its sample, this clonotype was seen a few times. The chain carries TRBV29-1 and TRBJ1-1, with D unresolved. The CDR3 runs 13 residues. Germline CDR1 is SQVTM and CDR2 is ANQGSEA. V shed 1 base and J shed 1 base, with 7 bases lying between them. CDR3 region: CSVEVSGNTEAFF. CDR3 sequence (DNA): TGCAGCGTTGAAGTATCCGGGAACACTGAAGCTTTCTTT.

This clonotype was observed at least ten times. The chain joins TRBV6-2 or TRBV6-3 to TRBJ1-1; D is perhaps TRBD1 (6 bases). The V gene lost 7 bases and the J gene lost 14 bases, with 17 bases spanning the gap. Per germline, CDR1 MNHEY and CDR2 SVGEGT. This CDR3 is 11 amino acids long. The CDR3 DNA reads TGTGCCAGCACCATGACAGGAGCAACGTTCTTT. Translating gives CASTMTGATFF.

Many counts were recorded for this clonotype. The chain links TRBV7-8 to TRBJ2-1, with 10 bases aligning to TRBD2. Germline V gene lookup returns CDR1 SGHVS and CDR2 FQNEAQ. V lost 4 bases and J lost 7; bases outside the gene matches: 10. The CDR3 loop spans 16 amino acids. The CDR3 DNA reads TGTGCCAGCAGCTACCTGAGTAGCGGGGGGTCTAATGAGCAGTTCTTC. This translates into CASSYLSSGGSNEQFF.

This clonotype was recorded a few times. The chain has TRBV18 and TRBJ2-3; weak D call: TRBD2 (6 bases). Trimming removed 3 bases from V and 2 bases from J, with 12 bases in between. Germline CDR1 is KGHSH and CDR2 is LQKENI. This CDR3 comprises 15 residues. This chain's CDR3 is CASSPPSGDTDTQYF. CDR3 DNA sequence: TGTGCCAGCTCACCCCCATCGGGGGACACAGATACGCAGTATTTT.